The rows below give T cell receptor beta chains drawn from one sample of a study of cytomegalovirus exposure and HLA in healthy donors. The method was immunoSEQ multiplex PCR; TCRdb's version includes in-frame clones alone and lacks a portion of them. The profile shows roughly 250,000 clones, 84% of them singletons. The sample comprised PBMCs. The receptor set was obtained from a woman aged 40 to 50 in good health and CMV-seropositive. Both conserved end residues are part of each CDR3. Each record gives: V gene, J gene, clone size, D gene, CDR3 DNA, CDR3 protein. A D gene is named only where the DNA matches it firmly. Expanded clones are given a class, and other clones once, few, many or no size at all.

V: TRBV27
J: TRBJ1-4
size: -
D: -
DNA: TGTGCCAGCAGTTTATTGGGGGCGGTTGCAACTAATGAAAAACTGTTTTTT
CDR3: CASSLLGAVATNEKLFF

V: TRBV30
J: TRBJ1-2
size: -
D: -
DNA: TGTGCCTGGAGTGCGCTAATTGAAATAGCAAACTATGGCTACACCTTC
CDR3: CAWSALIEIANYGYTF

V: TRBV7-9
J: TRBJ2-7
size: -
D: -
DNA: TGTGCCAGCAGCTTAGCGTGGGGCAGGGGCAGGCACGAGCAGTACTTC
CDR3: CASSLAWGRGRHEQYF

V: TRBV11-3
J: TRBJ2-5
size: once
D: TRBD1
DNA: TGTGCCAGCAGCTTAGGAGGGACAGGGCCTCAAGAGACCCAGTACTTC
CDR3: CASSLGGTGPQETQYF

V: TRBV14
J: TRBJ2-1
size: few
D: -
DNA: TGTGCCAGCAGCCAGGGCTATGAGCAGTTCTTC
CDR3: CASSQGYEQFF

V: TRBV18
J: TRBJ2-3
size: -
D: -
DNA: TGTGCCAGCTCACCTCAGGGATCCACAGATACGCAGTATTTT
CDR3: CASSPQGSTDTQYF

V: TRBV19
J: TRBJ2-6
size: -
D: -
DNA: TGTGCCACAGCACCCCAAGGGGGATCTGGGGCCAACGTCCTGACTTTC
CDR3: CATAPQGGSGANVLTF

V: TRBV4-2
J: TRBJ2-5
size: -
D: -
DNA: TGTGCCAGCAGCCAAGATACGACAGAGCAAGAGACCCAGTACTTC
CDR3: CASSQDTTEQETQYF

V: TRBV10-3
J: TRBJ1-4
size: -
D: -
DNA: TGTGCCACCGGGTCGCCGGGTATAGGTGAAAAACTGTTTTTT
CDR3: CATGSPGIGEKLFF

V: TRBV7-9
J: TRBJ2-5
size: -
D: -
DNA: TGTGCCAGCAGCTTAGTGGGGGGCCAAGAGACCCAGTACTTC
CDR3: CASSLVGGQETQYF

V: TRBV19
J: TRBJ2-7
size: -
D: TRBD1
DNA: TGTGCCAGTAGTATCGCTTCCGGACAGGGGACCTACGAGCAGTACTTC
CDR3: CASSIASGQGTYEQYF

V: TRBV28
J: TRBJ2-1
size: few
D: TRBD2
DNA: TGTGCCAGCAGTGCCCCTTCTAGCGGCCACTACAATGAGCAGTTCTTC
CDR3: CASSAPSSGHYNEQFF

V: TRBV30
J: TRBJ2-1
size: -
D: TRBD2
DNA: TGTGCCGGCGGACTAGCGGCCTCCTACAATGAGCAGTTCTTC
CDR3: CAGGLAASYNEQFF

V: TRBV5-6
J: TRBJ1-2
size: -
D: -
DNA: TGTGCCAGCAGCTTGGACAGGGCTGGTGGCTACACCTTC
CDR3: CASSLDRAGGYTF

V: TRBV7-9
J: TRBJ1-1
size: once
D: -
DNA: TGTGCCAGCAGCTTAGCGGGGGCCGGGGCTGCCACTGAAGCTTTCTTT
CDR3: CASSLAGAGAATEAFF

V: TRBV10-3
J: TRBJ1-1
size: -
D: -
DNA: TGTGCCATCAGCCCAGGAACAGGCACTGAAGCTTTCTTT
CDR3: CAISPGTGTEAFF

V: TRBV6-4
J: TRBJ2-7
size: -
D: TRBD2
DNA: TGTGCCAGCAGTTCGGGACTAGCGGGAGGCCCCAGCTCCTACGAGCAGTACTTC
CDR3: CASSSGLAGGPSSYEQYF

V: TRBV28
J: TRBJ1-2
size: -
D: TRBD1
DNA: TGTGCCAGCAGTGGACAGGGCGACTATGGCTACACCTTC
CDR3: CASSGQGDYGYTF

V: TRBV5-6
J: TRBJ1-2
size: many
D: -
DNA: TGTGCCAGCAGCTTGTTACAGGTTTCTATGCGTGGCTACACCTTC
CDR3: CASSLLQVSMRGYTF

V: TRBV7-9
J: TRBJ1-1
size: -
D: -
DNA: TGTGCCAGCAGCTTGAGTAACCTGAACACTGAAGCTTTCTTT
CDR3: CASSLSNLNTEAFF

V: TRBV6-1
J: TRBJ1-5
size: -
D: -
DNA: TGTGCCAGCAGTGAGGGTGACAGCCGCAATCAGCCCCAGCATTTT
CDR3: CASSEGDSRNQPQHF

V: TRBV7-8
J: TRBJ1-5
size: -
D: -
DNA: TGTGCCAGCAGCCCGAAGAGAAATAGCAATCAGCCCCAGCATTTT
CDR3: CASSPKRNSNQPQHF

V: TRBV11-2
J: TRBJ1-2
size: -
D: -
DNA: TGTGCCAGCAGTCTCCCTGGGACACCCAACTATGGCTACACCTTC
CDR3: CASSLPGTPNYGYTF

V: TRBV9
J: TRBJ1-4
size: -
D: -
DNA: TGTGCCAGCAGCGTAGCCGCAGGGGAAAAACTGTTTTTT
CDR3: CASSVAAGEKLFF

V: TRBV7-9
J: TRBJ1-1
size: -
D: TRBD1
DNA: TGTGCCAGCAGCTTAGGGACAGGGGGCAAGACTGAAGCTTTCTTT
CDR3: CASSLGTGGKTEAFF

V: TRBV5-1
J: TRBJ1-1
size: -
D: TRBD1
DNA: TGCGCCAGCAGCTTGGGTCAGGGGGAGGCTGAAGCTTTCTTT
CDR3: CASSLGQGEAEAFF

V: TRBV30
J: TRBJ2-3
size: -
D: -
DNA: TGTGCCTGGAACCGGGACTCCAGACCCACAGATACGCAGTATTTT
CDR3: CAWNRDSRPTDTQYF

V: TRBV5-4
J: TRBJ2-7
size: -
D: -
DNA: TGTGCCAGCAGCTCCGAGAAACAGGGGGGGGAGCAGTACTTC
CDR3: CASSSEKQGGEQYF

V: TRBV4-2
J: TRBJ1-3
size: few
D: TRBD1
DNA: TGTGCCAGCAGCCCGACAGGGGCCACTGGAAACACCATATATTTT
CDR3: CASSPTGATGNTIYF

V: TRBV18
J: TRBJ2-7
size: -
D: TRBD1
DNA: TGTGCCAGCTCACCTACGACAGGGGCGTACGAGCAGTACTTC
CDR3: CASSPTTGAYEQYF

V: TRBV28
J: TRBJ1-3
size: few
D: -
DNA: TGTGCCAGCAGTTTATCTCTCGTCTCTGGAAACACCATATATTTT
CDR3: CASSLSLVSGNTIYF

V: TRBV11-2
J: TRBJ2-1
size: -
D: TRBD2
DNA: TGTGCCAGCAACCTAGCGGGAGAGCGCTACAATGAGCAGTTCTTC
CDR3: CASNLAGERYNEQFF

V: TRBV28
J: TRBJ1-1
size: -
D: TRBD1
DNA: TGTGCCAGCAGAAGAACAGGGGGAACTGAAGCTTTCTTT
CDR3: CASRRTGGTEAFF

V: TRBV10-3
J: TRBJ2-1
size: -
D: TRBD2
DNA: TGTGCCATCAGCCCCGAAGGGGTACTAGCGGGATACAATGAGCAGTTCTTC
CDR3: CAISPEGVLAGYNEQFF

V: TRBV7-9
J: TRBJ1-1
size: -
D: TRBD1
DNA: TGTGCCAGCAGCAACAGGGGGCGGGGGAACACTGAAGCTTTCTTT
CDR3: CASSNRGRGNTEAFF

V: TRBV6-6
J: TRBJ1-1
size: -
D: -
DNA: TGTGCCAGCAAACCCAGGGGGAACACTGAAGCTTTCTTT
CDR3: CASKPRGNTEAFF

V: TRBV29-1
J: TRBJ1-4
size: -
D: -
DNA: TGCAGCGTCCTCAATGAAAAACTGTTTTTT
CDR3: CSVLNEKLFF

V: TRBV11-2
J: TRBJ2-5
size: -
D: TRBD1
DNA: TGTGCCAGCAGCGTGACAGGGCTCCAAGAGACCCAGTACTTC
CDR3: CASSVTGLQETQYF

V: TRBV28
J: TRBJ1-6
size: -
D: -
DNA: TGTGCCAGCAGTGATCCGACAGGCTTAAGCCGAGTTTCACCCCTCCACTTT
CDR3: CASSDPTGLSRVSPLHF

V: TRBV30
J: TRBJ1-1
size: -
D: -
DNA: TGTGCCTGGAGTCCTGGACTGATCGACACTGAAGCTTTCTTT
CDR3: CAWSPGLIDTEAFF

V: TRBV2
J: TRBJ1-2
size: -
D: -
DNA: TGTGCCAGCAGTGCCCAGGGAGGAGGCTACACCTTC
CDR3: CASSAQGGGYTF

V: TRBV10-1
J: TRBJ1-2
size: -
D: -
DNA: TGCGCCAGCGATAACAGGCGCTATGGCTACACCTTC
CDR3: CASDNRRYGYTF

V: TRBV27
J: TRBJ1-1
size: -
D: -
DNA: TGTGCCAGCAGTATCAGGGAAATTGGCACTGAAGCTTTCTTT
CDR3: CASSIREIGTEAFF

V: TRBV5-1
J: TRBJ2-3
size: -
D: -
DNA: TGCGCCAGCAGCTTGGACAGCCCGACGGATACGCAGTATTTT
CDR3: CASSLDSPTDTQYF

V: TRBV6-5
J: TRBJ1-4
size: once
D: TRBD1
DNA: TGTGCCAGCAGCATCACAGGGGGCGTTGAAAAACTGTTTTTT
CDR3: CASSITGGVEKLFF

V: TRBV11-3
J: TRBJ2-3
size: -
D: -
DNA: TGTGCCAGCAGCTGGTGGGCCCCCGGGACTAGGGGGCCTAGCACAGATACGCAGTATTTT
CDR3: CASSWWAPGTRGPSTDTQYF

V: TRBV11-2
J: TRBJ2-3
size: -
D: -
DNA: TGTGCCAGCAGCTTCAGGGGGGCGCCCCTTTCAGATACGCAGTATTTT
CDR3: CASSFRGAPLSDTQYF

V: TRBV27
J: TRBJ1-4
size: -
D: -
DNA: TGTGCCAGCAGTTCCACAACTAATGAAAAACTGTTTTTT
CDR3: CASSSTTNEKLFF